The next 23 T cell receptor beta chains were all read from a single sample in a study of T cell responses to AZD1222 COVID-19 vaccine. Here immunoSEQ multiplex PCR was the method, and the copy in TCRdb shows in-frame clones only, minus some. The table includes over 45,000 clones, 75% to 90% detected once. Sequenced here: peripheral blood, sampled on day 0 of MenACWY control vaccination. The origin of the receptors is an adult in good health.

This chain joins TRBV6-5 and TRBJ1-5; D might be TRBD1 (5 bases). Germline V CDR1 and CDR2: MNHEY, SVGAGI. CDR3 length: 14 amino acids. Trimming pared 7 bases from V and 2 bases from J, leaving 12 bases between. The CDR3 DNA follows: TGTGCCAGCACGGAGGGGTTAGGCAATCAGCCCCAGCATTTT. Its protein product is CASTEGLGNQPQHF.

In this sample, this clone is medium-sized (0.01 to 0.1%). The rearrangement joins TRBV9 to TRBJ2-7; no clear D gene. The CDR3 is 13 amino acids. V gave up 2 bases and J gave up 5 bases, with 11 bases separating them. Germline assignment: CDR1 SGDLS and CDR2 YYNGEE. CDR3 amino acids: CASSVGPDDEQYF. The CDR3 DNA is TGTGCCAGCAGCGTTGGACCGGACGACGAGCAGTACTTC.

The V and J genes are TRBV11-3 and TRBJ2-1; D is uncertain. This CDR3 contains 13 residues. V gave up 6 bases and J gave up 6 bases, with 12 bases separating them. Germline CDR1 SGHNT, CDR2 YENEEA. The CDR3 bases are TGTGCCAGCAGTCAGGAGTCTGGCAATGAGCAGTTCTTC. This encodes CASSQESGNEQFF.

The chain is built from TRBV27 and TRBJ2-2; TRBD2 matches at 7 bases. Germline V gene sequence: CDR1 MNHEY, CDR2 SMNVEV (reference sequence). Trimming removed 6 bases from V and 6 bases from J; junction bases left unmatched: 1. The CDR3 runs to 12 residues. The CDR3 sequence is CASRRGSGELFF. In DNA form, the CDR3 reads TGTGCCAGCAGGCGGGGGTCCGGGGAGCTGTTTTTT.

This rearrangement joins TRBV5-1 to TRBJ2-2, with a weak D call TRBD2 (5 bases). Trimming left V 5 bases short and J 1 base short, with 9 bases between. The CDR3 has 14 amino acids. Germline V gene sequence: CDR1 SGHRS, CDR2 YFSETQ. CDR3 DNA: TGCGCCAGCAGTCGGGCGGGGAACACCGGGGAGCTGTTTTTT. It is translated as CASSRAGNTGELFF.

The rearrangement uses TRBV7-2 and TRBJ1-2; TRBD1 agrees at 7 bases. Germline loops: CDR1 SGHTA, CDR2 FQGNSA. J lost 0 bases, V lost 1 base, and 8 bases had no gene match. CDR3 length equals 17 residues. As DNA, the CDR3 is TGTGCCAGCAGCTTAGAGACAGGGATAAAATCTAACTATGGCTACACCTTC. This encodes CASSLETGIKSNYGYTF.

The gene calls are TRBV19 and TRBJ2-3, with TRBD2 matching 7 bases. Trimming took 8 bases from V and 5 from J; bases not matched to a gene: 10. This CDR3 has 14 amino acids. Germline lookup yields CDR1 LNHDA and CDR2 SQIVND (reference sequence). The CDR3: CASGKNRGGDTQYF. The CDR3, as DNA: TGTGCCAGTGGAAAAAACCGCGGGGGAGATACGCAGTATTTT.

The CDR3 DNA sequence: TGTGCCAGCAGTAAGACAGGGGCCTCCTACGAGCAGTACTTC. This translates into CASSKTGASYEQYF. The chain couples TRBV6-2 or TRBV6-3 to TRBJ2-7; 8 bases align to TRBD1. The CDR3 has 14 amino acids. Germline assignment: CDR1 MNHEY and CDR2 SVGEGT. V shed 5 bases and J 0 bases; nucleotides not matched to a gene: 3.

The rearrangement links TRBV4-1 to TRBJ1-1, with TRBD1 as a possible D gene (5 bases). Germline values: CDR1 MGHRA, CDR2 YSYEKL. The V end was cut by 1 base, the J end by 6 bases, with 12 bases between. The length of the CDR3 is 14 residues. CDR3 in amino acids: CASSQAPGHAEAFF. CDR3 DNA sequence: TGCGCCAGCAGCCAAGCGCCGGGGCACGCTGAAGCTTTCTTT.

This chain links TRBV5-1 with TRBJ2-7; D gene unclear. This CDR3 region has 12 residues. Per the germline V gene, CDR1 is SGHRS and CDR2 is YFSETQ. Trimming removed 1 base at V and 4 bases at J, with 6 bases between. This CDR3 is CASSLIGYEQYF. The DNA of the CDR3 is TGCGCCAGCAGCTTGATAGGGTACGAGCAGTACTTC. Supplemented by reference TRBV5-1 and TRBJ2-7, the full variable domain reads KAGVTQTPRYLIKTRGQQVTLSCSPISGHRSVSWYQQTPGQGLQFLFEYFSETQRNKGNFPGRFSGRQFSNSRSEMNVSTLELGDSALYLCASSLIGYEQYFGPGTRLTVT.

The chain carries TRBV19 and TRBJ2-7, with TRBD1 matching over 7 bases. This CDR3 contains 14 residues. The trim removed 4 bases at V and 2 bases at J, leaving 5 bases unmatched. In germline, CDR1 is LNHDA, CDR2 SQIVND (reference sequence). The CDR3 loop reads CASSSWDRPYEQYF. CDR3 nucleotide sequence: TGTGCCAGTAGTAGTTGGGACAGACCCTACGAGCAGTACTTC.

This clone was counted only a few times. The J gene is TRBJ1-3, the V gene TRBV19; D is ambiguous. The V and J ends lost 4 bases and 7 bases respectively, with 17 bases between them. CDR1 is LNHDA, CDR2 SQIVND, per germline (reference sequence). The CDR3 contains 15 residues. CDR3 sequence (DNA): TGTGCCAGTAGTAGTTTTGTCGGCAGCGGGAACACCATATATTTT. Translating gives CASSSFVGSGNTIYF.

Within the sample, this clone is medium-sized. V usage is TRBV28 and J usage is TRBJ2-1, with D perhaps TRBD2 (6 bases). Looked up from germline, CDR1 is MDHEN and CDR2 is SYDVKM. CDR3 length: 14 residues. Trimming pared 3 bases from V and 8 bases from J, leaving 14 bases between. CDR3 loop: CASSFVSGTDEQFF. The CDR3 DNA reads as TGTGCCAGCAGTTTTGTTAGCGGAACAGATGAGCAGTTCTTC.

The chain combines TRBV11-2 with TRBJ2-5; 13 bases map to TRBD2. This CDR3 has 19 amino acids. V dropped 0 bases and J dropped 2; count of bases not matched to a gene: 9. Germline V gene data show CDR1 as SGHAT and CDR2 as FQNNGV. The CDR3 here is CASSLDHPGLAGVQETQYF. The CDR3 nucleotides read TGTGCCAGCAGCTTAGATCATCCAGGACTAGCGGGAGTGCAAGAGACCCAGTACTTC.

J is TRBJ2-7 and V is TRBV30, with 9 bases aligning to TRBD2. V shed 6 bases and J 2 bases; nucleotides not matched to a gene: 5. Germline CDR1 reads GTSNPN; CDR2 reads SVGIG (reference sequence). The CDR3 length is 13 residues. CDR3 in DNA: TGTGCCTGTGATAGCGGGAGAGCCTACGAGCAGTACTTC. Amino acid sequence: CACDSGRAYEQYF.

This clone was seen just once. The V gene is TRBV18, the J gene TRBJ2-1, with D maybe TRBD2 (6 bases). Deletions cut 0 bases from V and 5 bases from J, with 14 bases between. Per the germline V gene, CDR1 is KGHSH and CDR2 is LQKENI. The CDR3 sequence is 16 residues long. CDR3 nucleotides: TGTGCCAGCTCACCACCTATACTAGCTATCAACAATGAGCAGTTCTTC. Protein product: CASSPPILAINNEQFF.

V gene TRBV14 combines with J gene TRBJ2-3, with 10 bases that match TRBD1. Germline V lookup: CDR1 SGHDN, CDR2 FVKESK. CDR3 length: 17 residues. The J segment lost 6 bases and the V segment lost 3 bases, leaving 12 bases of the junction unmatched. The CDR3 coding sequence is TGTGCCAGCAGCCACGCATTCGGGACAGGGGTTACGGATACGCAGTATTTT. Translation gives CASSHAFGTGVTDTQYF.

This chain joins TRBV28 and TRBJ1-1, with D maybe TRBD1 (5 bases). The CDR3 length is 15 residues. Germline V lookup: CDR1 MDHEN, CDR2 SYDVKM. V was pared by 4 bases and J by 1 base, with 13 bases between. The CDR3 DNA is TGTGCCAGCAGTTATTGGGGCTTTACGAACACTGAAGCTTTCTTT. It yields the protein CASSYWGFTNTEAFF.

The V and J genes are TRBV28 and TRBJ1-5; 7 bases agree with TRBD1. The CDR3 runs to 18 residues. The V gene end was trimmed by 4 bases and the J gene end by 0 bases; junction bases not matched to a gene: 12. Germline values: CDR1 MDHEN, CDR2 SYDVKM. This chain's CDR3 is CASSSPRTGVISNQPQHF. The CDR3, as DNA: TGTGCCAGCAGTTCACCTAGGACAGGCGTCATTAGCAATCAGCCCCAGCATTTT.

CDR3 sequence (DNA): TGCGCCAGCAGCCAAGAGGGACAGGCTAACTATGGCTACACCTTC. Its protein product is CASSQEGQANYGYTF. This chain uses TRBV4-3 with TRBJ1-2, with 8 bases lining up with TRBD1. Germline lookup yields CDR1 LGHNA and CDR2 YSLEER. V lost 0 bases, J lost 0 bases, and 0 bases stayed unmatched. This CDR3 contains 15 residues.

The chain carries TRBV27 and TRBJ2-3, with TRBD2 matching over 8 bases. There are 16 residues in the CDR3. Losses at the gene ends were 5 bases for V and 1 base for J; bases not matched to a gene: 8. Germline V gives CDR1 MNHEY, CDR2 SMNVEV (reference sequence). This CDR3 reads CASSPTPGGGTDTQYF. As DNA, the CDR3 is TGTGCCAGCAGTCCCACTCCGGGGGGGGGCACAGATACGCAGTATTTT.

This chain connects TRBV6-5 to TRBJ1-1; D remains ambiguous. This CDR3 contains 14 residues. The V end lost 2 bases, the J end lost 8 bases, and 15 bases lay between the germline ends. CDR1 MNHEY and CDR2 SVGAGI come from the germline V gene. The CDR3 loop is CASSYVGRPAEAFF. In nucleotides, the CDR3 is TGTGCCAGCAGTTACGTGGGTCGGCCCGCCGAAGCTTTCTTT.

A few counts support this clone. The V gene is TRBV6-8, the J gene TRBJ1-5; no clear D. Looked up from germline, CDR1 is MNHGY and CDR2 is SAAAGT. The CDR3 has 16 residues. V lost 6 bases, J lost 4 bases, and 19 bases lay in between. The CDR3 DNA is TGTGCCAGCAGAAACAACGGGCCTTCCCCTAATCAGCCCCAGCATTTT. The encoded protein is CASRNNGPSPNQPQHF.